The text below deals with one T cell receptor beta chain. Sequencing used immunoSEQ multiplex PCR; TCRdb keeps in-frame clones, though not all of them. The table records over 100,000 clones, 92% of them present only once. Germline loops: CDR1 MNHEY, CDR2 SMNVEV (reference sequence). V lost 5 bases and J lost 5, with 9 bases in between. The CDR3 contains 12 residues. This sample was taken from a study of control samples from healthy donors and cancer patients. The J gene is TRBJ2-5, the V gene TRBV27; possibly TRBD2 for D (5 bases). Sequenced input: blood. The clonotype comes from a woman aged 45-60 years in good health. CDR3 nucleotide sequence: TGTGCCAGCAGTCGGCGCGGGGAGACCCAGTACTTC. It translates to CASSRRGETQYF.